The 4 T cell receptor beta chains below come from one sample, sequenced in a study of cytomegalovirus exposure and HLA in healthy donors. The PCR made use of 60 Vbeta and 13 Jbeta primers. Using immunoSEQ multiplex PCR, the repertoire was profiled, and TCRdb retains in-frame clones only, with some absent. The repertoire consists of approximately 280,000 clones, with around nine tenths occurring once and the leading ten covering about 2%. The sequenced sample was PBMCs. Source of these receptors: a woman aged 18-29 years in good health and CMV-seronegative.

This chain joins TRBV15 and TRBJ1-5; D may be TRBD1 (5 bases). Trimming stripped 0 bases from V and 1 base from J, with 10 bases between. This CDR3 contains 16 residues. Germline loops: CDR1 LNHNV, CDR2 YYDKDF (reference sequence). DNA for the CDR3: TGTGCCACCAGCAGAGATATTGGGGCCAGCAATCAGCCCCAGCATTTT. Translated: CATSRDIGASNQPQHF.

The chain recombines TRBV19 with TRBJ1-4, with D maybe TRBD1 (6 bases). The germline gives CDR1 LNHDA, CDR2 SQIVND (reference sequence). The CDR3 has 15 residues. V was cut by 3 bases and J by 5 bases, with 13 bases left in between. The CDR3 bases are TGTGCCAGTAGTATCATATCGGGGGGCAATGAAAAACTGTTTTTT. It yields the protein CASSIISGGNEKLFF.

This clone was seen only a few times. This rearrangement joins TRBV7-6 to TRBJ2-5; 11 bases line up with TRBD1. Judging by the DNA end, TRBJ2-7 fits better; the J call may be wrong. The CDR3 spans 17 residues. Per germline, CDR1 SGHVS and CDR2 FNYEAQ. The CDR3 nucleotides read TGTGCCAGCAGCTTAGAGAGCGGGGACAGGGGGTTTTACGAGCAGTACTTC. Translated, it gives CASSLESGDRGFYEQYF.

This clone appeared a single time. This chain links TRBV6-5 with TRBJ1-3, with a possible D match to TRBD1 (5 bases). Germline V CDR1 and CDR2: MNHEY, SVGAGI. Trimming removed 7 bases at V and 1 base at J, with 11 bases between. This CDR3 is built from 14 residues. The CDR3 protein is CASKEGRSGNTIYF. CDR3 in DNA: TGTGCCAGCAAGGAGGGGAGATCTGGAAACACCATATATTTT.